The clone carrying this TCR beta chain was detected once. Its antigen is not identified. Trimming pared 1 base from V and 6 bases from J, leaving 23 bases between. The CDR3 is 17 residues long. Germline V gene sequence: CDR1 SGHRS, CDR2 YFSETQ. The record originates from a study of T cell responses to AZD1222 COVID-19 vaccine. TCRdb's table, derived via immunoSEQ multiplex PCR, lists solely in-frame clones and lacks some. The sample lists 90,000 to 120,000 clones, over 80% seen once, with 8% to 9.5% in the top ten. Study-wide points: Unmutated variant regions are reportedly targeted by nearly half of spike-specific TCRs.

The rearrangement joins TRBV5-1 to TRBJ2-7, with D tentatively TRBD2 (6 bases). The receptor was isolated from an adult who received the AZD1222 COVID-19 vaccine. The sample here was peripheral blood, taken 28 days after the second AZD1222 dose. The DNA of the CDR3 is TGCGCCAGCAGCTTGTGGGACGCCAGGCGAGCCGGGGGCGAGCAGTACTTC. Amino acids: CASSLWDARRAGGEQYF.